This TCR beta chain was retrieved from a study of early T cells in non-severe SARS-CoV-2 infection. Across the study: Bulk RNA from unsorted whole blood was sequenced; chains were unpaired. The study, taken as a whole, reports: Private and CD4 specificities were missed by VDJdb matching, skewed to anti-spike CD8.

This clonotype turned up a few times. As yet, its antigen is unknown. The TCR library protocol was used to attach unique molecular identifiers. These identifiers were attached to individual cDNA molecules. TCRdb fed the 5' RACE reads into MiXCR, producing one record per CDR3 protein. The sample gives roughly 69,000 distinct CDR3 sequences, less than 9.5% of which show up once; around an eighth is in the top ten. This CDR3 comprises 14 residues. V lost 6 bases, J lost 2 bases, and 13 bases lay in between. Germline V CDR1 and CDR2: DFQATT, SNEGSKA (reference sequence). The V call is TRBV20-1, the J call TRBJ2-2, with unresolved D. This material consisted of whole blood, taken at baseline. The TCR comes from an adult who was a healthcare worker with PCR-confirmed SARS-CoV-2 infection or an uninfected control (not recorded which). This CDR3 is CSATKPGNTGELFF. CDR3 in DNA: TGCAGTGCAACCAAACCGGGCAACACCGGGGAGCTGTTTTTT.